This T cell receptor (beta chain) was sequenced in a study of blood T cell repertoires in COVID-19. Across the study: Sites across the United States, Italy and Spain contributed samples from acute and convalescent COVID-19. From T cells, B-cell-depleted T cells, or PBMCs came the material, which was cDNA or gDNA.

Original processing notes: From reference gene primer amplification, estimates of nucleated cell counts were derived. Only in-frame clones appear in the TCRdb table, and some are missing; sequencing was by immunoSEQ multiplex PCR. V, J and clone size were drawn from that table, and D and trimming were deduced from the DNA. The table records about 300,000 clones, 85% to 90% of them present only once. Seattle's cohort entered during active infection and was followed longitudinally. CDR1 is SGHTA and CDR2 is FQGNSA in the germline V gene. This CDR3 spans 16 amino acids. V was shortened by 2 bases and J by 6 bases, with 17 bases between the two germline ends.

Input material: peripheral blood. V usage is TRBV7-2 and J usage is TRBJ2-4; D is perhaps TRBD2 (6 bases). The TCR comes from a woman younger than 45 with COVID-19, enrolled during active disease. CDR3 loop: CASSLRGGTASNIQYF. The CDR3 DNA follows: TGTGCCAGCAGCTTACGGGGAGGAACAGCTTCAAACATTCAGTACTTC.